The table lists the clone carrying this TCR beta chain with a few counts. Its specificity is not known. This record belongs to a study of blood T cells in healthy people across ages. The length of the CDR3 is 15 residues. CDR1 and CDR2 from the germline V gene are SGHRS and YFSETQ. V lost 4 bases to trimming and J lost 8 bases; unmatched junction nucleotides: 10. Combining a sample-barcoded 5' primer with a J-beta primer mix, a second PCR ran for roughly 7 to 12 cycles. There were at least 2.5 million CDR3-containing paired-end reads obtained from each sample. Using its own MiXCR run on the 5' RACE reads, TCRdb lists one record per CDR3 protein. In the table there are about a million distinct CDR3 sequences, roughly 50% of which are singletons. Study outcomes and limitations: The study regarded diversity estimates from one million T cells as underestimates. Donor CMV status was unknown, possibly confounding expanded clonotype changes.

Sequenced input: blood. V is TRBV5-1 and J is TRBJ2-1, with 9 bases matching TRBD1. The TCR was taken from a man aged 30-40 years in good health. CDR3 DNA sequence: TGCGCCAGCAGCGACGGGACAGGGATTTCGGATGAGCAGTTCTTC. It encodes CASSDGTGISDEQFF. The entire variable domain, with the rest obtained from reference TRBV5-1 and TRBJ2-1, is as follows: KAGVTQTPRYLIKTRGQQVTLSCSPISGHRSVSWYQQTPGQGLQFLFEYFSETQRNKGNFPGRFSGRQFSNSRSEMNVSTLELGDSALYLCASSDGTGISDEQFFGPGTRLTVL.